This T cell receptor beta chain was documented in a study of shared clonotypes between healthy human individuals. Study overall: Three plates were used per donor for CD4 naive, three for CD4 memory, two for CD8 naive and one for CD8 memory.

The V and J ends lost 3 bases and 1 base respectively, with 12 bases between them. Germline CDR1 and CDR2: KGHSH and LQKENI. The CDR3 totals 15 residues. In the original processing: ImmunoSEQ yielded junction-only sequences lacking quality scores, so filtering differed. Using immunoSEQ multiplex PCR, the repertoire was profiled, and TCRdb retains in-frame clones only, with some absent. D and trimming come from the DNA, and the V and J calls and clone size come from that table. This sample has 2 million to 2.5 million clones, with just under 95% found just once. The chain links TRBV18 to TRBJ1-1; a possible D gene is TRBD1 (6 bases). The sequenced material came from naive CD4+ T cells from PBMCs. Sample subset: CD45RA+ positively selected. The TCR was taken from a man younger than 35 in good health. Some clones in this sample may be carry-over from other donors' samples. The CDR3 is CASSPGGTKNTEAFF. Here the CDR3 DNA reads TGTGCCAGCTCACCCGGCGGGACAAAGAACACTGAAGCTTTCTTT.